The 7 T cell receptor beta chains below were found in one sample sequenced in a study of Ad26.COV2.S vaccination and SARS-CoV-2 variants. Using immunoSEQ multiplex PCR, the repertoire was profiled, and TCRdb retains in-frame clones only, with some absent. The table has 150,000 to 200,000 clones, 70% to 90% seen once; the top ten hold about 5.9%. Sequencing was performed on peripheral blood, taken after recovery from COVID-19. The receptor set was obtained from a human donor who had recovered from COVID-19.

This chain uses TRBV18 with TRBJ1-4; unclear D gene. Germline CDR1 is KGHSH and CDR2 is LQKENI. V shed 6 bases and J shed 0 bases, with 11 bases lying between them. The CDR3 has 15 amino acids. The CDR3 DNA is TGTGCCAGCTCTCTAAACAGTGCAACTAATGAAAAACTGTTTTTT. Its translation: CASSLNSATNEKLFF.

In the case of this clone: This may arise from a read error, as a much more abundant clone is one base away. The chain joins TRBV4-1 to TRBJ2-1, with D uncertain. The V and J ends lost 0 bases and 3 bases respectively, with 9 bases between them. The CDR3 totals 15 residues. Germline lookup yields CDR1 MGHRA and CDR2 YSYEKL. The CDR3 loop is CASSQEGRYYNEQFF. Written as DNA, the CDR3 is TGCGCCAGCAGCCAAGAAGGAAGGTACTACAATGAGCAGTTCTTC.

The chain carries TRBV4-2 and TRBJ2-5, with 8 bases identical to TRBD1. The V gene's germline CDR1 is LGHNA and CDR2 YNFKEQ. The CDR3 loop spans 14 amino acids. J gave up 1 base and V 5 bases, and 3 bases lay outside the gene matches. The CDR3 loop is CASSYDRGQETQYF. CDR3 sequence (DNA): TGTGCCAGCAGCTACGACAGGGGCCAAGAGACCCAGTACTTC.

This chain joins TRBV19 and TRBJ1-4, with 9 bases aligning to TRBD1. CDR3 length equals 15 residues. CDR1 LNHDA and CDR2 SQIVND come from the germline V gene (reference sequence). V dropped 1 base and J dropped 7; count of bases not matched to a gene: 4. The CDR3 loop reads CASSIGTGVGEKLFF. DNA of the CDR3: TGTGCCAGTAGTATAGGGACAGGGGTAGGTGAAAAACTGTTTTTT.

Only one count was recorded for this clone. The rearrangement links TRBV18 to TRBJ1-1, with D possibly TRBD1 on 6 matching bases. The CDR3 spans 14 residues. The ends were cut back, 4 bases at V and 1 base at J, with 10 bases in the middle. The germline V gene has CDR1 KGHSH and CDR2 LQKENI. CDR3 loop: CASSQLTGNTEAFF. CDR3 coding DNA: TGTGCCAGCTCACAACTGACAGGGAACACTGAAGCTTTCTTT.

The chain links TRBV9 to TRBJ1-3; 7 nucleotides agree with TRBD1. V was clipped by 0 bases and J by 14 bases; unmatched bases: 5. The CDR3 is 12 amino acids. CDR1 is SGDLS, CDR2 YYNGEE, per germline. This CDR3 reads CASSVGGGPLYF. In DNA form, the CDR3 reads TGTGCCAGCAGCGTAGGAGGGGGCCCTTTATATTTT. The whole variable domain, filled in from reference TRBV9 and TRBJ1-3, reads DSGVTQTPKHLITATGQRVTLRCSPRSGDLSVYWYQQSLDQGLQFLIQYYNGEERAKGNILERFSAQQFPDLHSELNLSSLELGDSALYFCASSVGGGPLYFGEGSWLTVV.

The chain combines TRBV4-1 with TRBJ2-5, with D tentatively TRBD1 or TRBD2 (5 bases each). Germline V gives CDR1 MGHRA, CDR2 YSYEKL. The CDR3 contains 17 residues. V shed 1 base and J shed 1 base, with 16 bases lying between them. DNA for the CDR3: TGCGCCAGCAGCCAAGGAATGGAGTGGGGGAGCCAAGAGACCCAGTACTTC. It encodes CASSQGMEWGSQETQYF.